This is a list of T cell receptor beta chains from one sample in a study of T-cell memory formation after mild COVID-19. MiXCR was run by TCRdb on the 5' RACE reads, yielding one entry per CDR3 protein. This repertoire shows some 210,000 distinct CDR3 sequences, 10% to 13% found once; its top ten account for 3% to 3.5%. The source material was PBMCs or a T cell subset sorted from them (not recorded which). The receptors come from a man aged 18 to 30 who had mild COVID-19 (a few samples of this study predate the infection). Cell type and time point are not known. Both conserved end residues are part of each CDR3. A D gene is named only where the DNA matches it firmly. Size values are once, few and many counts, or a class for expanded clones, and some rows have none.

TGTGCCAGCAGCCAAGGACAGTGGGATGGCTACACCTTC	CASSQGQWDGYTF	-	TRBV7-2	-	TRBJ1-2
TGCGCCAGCAGCGCCGGCGGGACTAGCCGCTACGAGCAGTACTTC	CASSAGGTSRYEQYF	TRBD2	TRBV5-1	-	TRBJ2-7
TGTGCCAGCAGTGACAGGGGGCTTGGTCAGCCCCAGCATTTT	CASSDRGLGQPQHF	TRBD1	TRBV6-5	-	TRBJ1-5
TGCGCCAGCAGCCAAAACTATCCGGACGGGGTCGCTGAAGCTTTCTTT	CASSQNYPDGVAEAFF	-	TRBV4-1	-	TRBJ1-1
TGTGCCAGCAGTGAAGGGTTAGCGGGGGCAGCAGATACGCAGTATTTT	CASSEGLAGAADTQYF	TRBD2	TRBV6-4	few	TRBJ2-3
TGTGCCAGTAGTATACTGGGACTCCTCTCTGGGGCCAACGTCCTGACTTTC	CASSILGLLSGANVLTF	-	TRBV19	-	TRBJ2-6
TGCAGTGCCGGGACTAGCGTTCAAGAGACCCAGTACTTC	CSAGTSVQETQYF	TRBD2	TRBV20-1	once	TRBJ2-5
TGTGCCAGCAGCAGGGAGCCGGGACAGGGCGCAGGAGGAAACACCATATATTTT	CASSREPGQGAGGNTIYF	TRBD1	TRBV9	-	TRBJ1-3
TGTGCCAGCAGTTACGGCGGGGGCAACCAGCCCCAGCATTTT	CASSYGGGNQPQHF	-	TRBV6-5	many	TRBJ1-5
TGTGCCAGCAGCCAAGCGTCGGCGACCCCAAATTCACCCCTCCACTTT	CASSQASATPNSPLHF	-	TRBV4-2	-	TRBJ1-6
TGTGCCAGCAGTCGACGGGGAATTCAAGAGACCCAGTACTTC	CASSRRGIQETQYF	-	TRBV12-3/TRBV12-4	few	TRBJ2-5
TGTGCCAGCAGTCGGAGGGGGCTTTACTCCTACGAGCAGTACTTC	CASSRRGLYSYEQYF	-	TRBV27	-	TRBJ2-7
TGCGCCAGCAGCATACAAGGAGGGGATCAGCCCCAGCATTTT	CASSIQGGDQPQHF	-	TRBV5-1	few	TRBJ1-5
TGTGCCAGCAGTTTGACAGTCAACCAGCCCCAGCATTTT	CASSLTVNQPQHF	-	TRBV6-2/TRBV6-3	few	TRBJ1-5
TGCAGTGCCCCGTCCCTTGGCTCCTACGAGCAGTACTTC	CSAPSLGSYEQYF	-	TRBV20-1	-	TRBJ2-7
TGTGCCAGCAGTCTTTTCAGAGGTGAGCAGTTCTTC	CASSLFRGEQFF	-	TRBV27	few	TRBJ2-1
TGTGCCAGCTCACCCATCCTTGGGGGCTACACCTTC	CASSPILGGYTF	-	TRBV18	-	TRBJ1-2
TGTGCCAGCAGTGAATTCGGCAGAACCTATGGCTACACCTTC	CASSEFGRTYGYTF	-	TRBV6-1	-	TRBJ1-2
TGCGCCAGCAGCCAGGCCAAAGACAACAACAATGAGCAGTTCTTC	CASSQAKDNNNEQFF	-	TRBV4-1	few	TRBJ2-1
TGTGCCAGCAGTCTGACGAGGTCCCGCGGCTACACCTTC	CASSLTRSRGYTF	-	TRBV6-5	once	TRBJ1-2
TGTGCCAGTAGTATGGCTAGCGGGGGGCGCACCTACGAGCAGTACTTC	CASSMASGGRTYEQYF	TRBD2	TRBV19	few	TRBJ2-7
TGTGCCAGCAGCTCTTTGGGCAATGAGCAGTTCTTC	CASSSLGNEQFF	-	TRBV7-2	few	TRBJ2-1
TGTGCCAGCAGCTTGCCGGGACTTGCTTACGAGCAGTACTTC	CASSLPGLAYEQYF	-	TRBV5-8	-	TRBJ2-7
TGTGCCAGCAGCTTAGCGGGTAGGGGGAACAATCAGCCCCAGCATTTT	CASSLAGRGNNQPQHF	-	TRBV7-2	few	TRBJ1-5
TGCGCCAGCAGGGTAGCAATGGAGACCCAGTACTTC	CASRVAMETQYF	-	TRBV5-1	few	TRBJ2-5
TGTGCCAGCAGGACACACAGGGGATACGGCTACACCTTC	CASRTHRGYGYTF	TRBD1	TRBV6-5	-	TRBJ1-2
TGCGCCAGCAGCTTAGGACTAGCGGGCTACAATGAGCAGTTCTTC	CASSLGLAGYNEQFF	TRBD2	TRBV5-1	many	TRBJ2-1
TGCAGTCCGGGCACTGAAGCTTTCTTT	CSPGTEAFF	-	TRBV20-1	-	TRBJ1-1
TGCAGTGCTAGATCAGGGCTTACGCAGTATTTT	CSARSGLTQYF	-	TRBV20-1	-	TRBJ2-3
TGTGCCAGCAGCGTAGATTCAGGGATCTATGGCTACACCTTC	CASSVDSGIYGYTF	-	TRBV9	-	TRBJ1-2
TGTGCCAGCAGCCTAAGAACTAGCGGAGGGGATACGCAGTATTTT	CASSLRTSGGDTQYF	TRBD2	TRBV3-1	few	TRBJ2-3
TGTGCCAGCAGTACCCGGGGGAAAGAGACCCAGTACTTC	CASSTRGKETQYF	-	TRBV28	few	TRBJ2-5
TGTGCCAGCAGCGCGTTCCCCCCTAATTCACCCCTCCACTTT	CASSAFPPNSPLHF	-	TRBV9	few	TRBJ1-6
TGTGCCAGCAGCTTAACCGTGGGACAGGGCATTAAAAACATTCAGTACTTC	CASSLTVGQGIKNIQYF	TRBD1	TRBV7-9	many	TRBJ2-4
TGCGCCAGCAGCCAAGATCGGAGCGGGACTAGCGGGGAGACCCAGTACTTC	CASSQDRSGTSGETQYF	TRBD2	TRBV4-1	many	TRBJ2-5
TGTGCCAGCTCACGTGGAGGGGGCTCTAGCTATGGCTACACCTTC	CASSRGGGSSYGYTF	TRBD1	TRBV18	-	TRBJ1-2
TGTGCCAGCAATGAGGGCTATGGCTACACCTTC	CASNEGYGYTF	-	TRBV2	few	TRBJ1-2
TGCGCCAGCAGCTTGGCCCCAGCGGGGGGGAACCAAGAGACCCAGTACTTC	CASSLAPAGGNQETQYF	TRBD2	TRBV5-1	-	TRBJ2-5
TGTGCCAGCAGCTCCACAGTGGGTGAGCAGTTCTTC	CASSSTVGEQFF	-	TRBV7-3	-	TRBJ2-1
TGTGCCAGCAGTCCACAGGGGAATCAGCCCCAGCATTTT	CASSPQGNQPQHF	TRBD1	TRBV12-3/TRBV12-4	many	TRBJ1-5
TGTGCCAGCACGTCGGCGGTTCTACGAGAGACCCAGTACTTC	CASTSAVLRETQYF	-	TRBV6-2/TRBV6-3	-	TRBJ2-5
TGCAGCGTTGCCATGGTCGGGGCCAACGTCCTGACTTTC	CSVAMVGANVLTF	-	TRBV29-1	few	TRBJ2-6
TGTGCCAGCAGCGTAGGGGGGGACCAACGGACCCAGTACTTC	CASSVGGDQRTQYF	-	TRBV9	few	TRBJ2-5
TGTGCCTGGTACAGGGGGCGGGTGAACACTGAAGCTTTCTTT	CAWYRGRVNTEAFF	TRBD1	TRBV30	-	TRBJ1-1
TGTGCCAGCAGCTGGGGGGAGTTCACCACCATATATTTT	CASSWGEFTTIYF	-	TRBV5-5	-	TRBJ1-3
TGTGCCAGCAGTTCGGCCCCTGGTGTGGAAAAACTGTTTTTT	CASSSAPGVEKLFF	-	TRBV2	few	TRBJ1-4